This T cell receptor (beta chain) was sequenced in a study of graft-versus-host responses after intestinal transplantation. At the level of the study: Transplantation in recipients was multivisceral, liver-intestinal, or isolated intestinal. Every recipient had anti-thymocyte globulin induction and three to four years of tacrolimus plus steroids. Study-wide results and limits: Recipient marrow held GvH clones, some first seen in ileum or blood. Across patients carrying graft-donor T cell macrochimerism, allografts held high graft-versus-host to host-versus-graft clonal ratios.

The assay was immunoSEQ multiplex PCR, and TCRdb's table has in-frame clones only and misses some. In the table there are approximately 63,000 clones, roughly 93% of which are singletons. Remarks on this clone: Its specificity is unknown.

Trimming shortened V by 0 bases and J by 7 bases, and 13 bases separated the two germline ends. Germline CDR1 reads LGHNA; CDR2 reads YSLEER. CDR3 length equals 15 residues. Sequenced material: unstimulated CD4+ T cells sorted from spleen or lymph node cells, taken before transplant. The receptor was isolated from a human donor who was the organ donor for an intestinal transplant. The chain combines TRBV4-3 with TRBJ2-1, with D tentatively TRBD1 (5 bases). The CDR3 nucleotides read TGCGCCAGCAGCCAAGAGTCTAGGGGTATAAATGAGCAGTTCTTC. Amino acids: CASSQESRGINEQFF.